Below, 16 T cell receptor beta chains from the same sample are listed, as sequenced in a study of OX40 agonist ivuxolimab in advanced cancers. Libraries were prepared by immunoSEQ multiplex PCR; TCRdb keeps only in-frame clonotypes and omits some of them. The data show fewer than 20,000 clones, 86% seen once. This material consisted of CD4+ or CD8+ T cells sorted from blood, taken in a trial of the OX40 agonist ivuxolimab. The receptor source for this set is an adult with an advanced solid tumor such as melanoma, head and neck, liver or kidney cancer.

The chain links TRBV19 to TRBJ1-5; TRBD1 aligns across 8 bases. The CDR3 loop spans 15 amino acids. Germline CDR1 and CDR2: LNHDA and SQIVND (reference sequence). After removal of 3 bases from V and 6 bases from J, the junction contained 7 bases not matched to a gene. The CDR3 DNA reads as TGTGCCAGTAGTATCGAAGGGACAGGTATTCAGCCCCAGCATTTT. This encodes CASSIEGTGIQPQHF.

CDR3 nucleotide sequence: TGTGCCAGTACCAAGGGGGCGAAAAGCACAGATACGCAGTATTTT. Its translation: CASTKGAKSTDTQYF. The chain carries TRBV19 and TRBJ2-3; 7 nucleotides align to TRBD1. Losses at the gene ends were 7 bases for V and 0 bases for J; bases not matched to a gene: 7. CDR1 and CDR2 (germline): LNHDA, SQIVND (reference sequence). This CDR3 contains 15 residues.

In its sample, this clone was seen a few times. The rearrangement uses TRBV11-2 and TRBJ2-4; 7 bases align to TRBD1. With 1 base clipped from V and 6 bases from J, the junction kept 6 bases outside the gene matches. The CDR3 is 15 amino acids. In germline, CDR1 is SGHAT, CDR2 FQNNGV. The CDR3: CASSLGGGVGNIQYF. In DNA, the CDR3 is TGTGCCAGCAGCTTAGGAGGGGGCGTGGGAAACATTCAGTACTTC.

This chain joins TRBV21-1 and TRBJ2-7; the DNA was not compared with TRBD1, the D call given in the table. TRBV21-1 is flagged as a pseudogene. The CDR3 consists of 14 residues. Written as DNA, the CDR3 is TGTGCCAGCAGTCAGGACAGGGCGGCCACGGAGCTGTACTTC. This encodes CASSQDRAATELYF.

The rearrangement joins TRBV28 to TRBJ2-7; 9 bases line up with TRBD1. J lost 4 bases, V lost 6 bases, and 10 bases had no gene match. Germline CDR1 and CDR2: MDHEN and SYDVKM. The CDR3 is 15 amino acids. CDR3: CASSLPQGARYEQYF. Written as DNA, the CDR3 is TGTGCCAGCAGCTTACCACAGGGGGCGAGGTACGAGCAGTACTTC.

The chain combines TRBV7-9 with TRBJ2-7; D is ambiguous. The CDR3 loop spans 12 amino acids. V lost 0 bases, J lost 3 bases, and 3 bases lay in between. The germline gives CDR1 SEHNR, CDR2 FQNEAQ (reference sequence). In DNA, the CDR3 is TGTGCCAGCAGCTTAGCAGACTACGAGCAGTACTTC. It encodes CASSLADYEQYF.

The gene calls are TRBV27 and TRBJ1-2; 12 bases match TRBD1. Germline V gene lookup returns CDR1 MNHEY and CDR2 SMNVEV (reference sequence). V was clipped by 5 bases and J by 7 bases; unmatched bases: 14. The CDR3 is 17 residues long. CDR3 in amino acids: CASSPSRGDRGRSGYTF. DNA of the CDR3: TGTGCCAGCAGTCCAAGCCGGGGGGACAGGGGGCGGAGTGGCTACACCTTC.

The V gene is TRBV7-7, the J gene TRBJ2-3; 8 nucleotides line up with TRBD1. V lost 3 bases to trimming and J lost 5 bases; unmatched junction nucleotides: 4. The CDR3 has 14 amino acids. Per the germline V gene, CDR1 is SSHAT and CDR2 is FNYEAQ (reference sequence). The CDR3 DNA reads as TGTGCCAGCAGCTTGGGGACAGGTCTAGATACGCAGTATTTT. It translates to CASSLGTGLDTQYF. Full variable domain (outside the CDR3, taken from reference TRBV7-7 and TRBJ2-3): GAGVSQSPRYKVTKRGQDVTLRCDPISSHATLYWYQQALGQGPEFLTYFNYEAQPDKSGLPSDRFSAERPEGSISTLTIQRTEQRDSAMYRCASSLGTGLDTQYFGPGTRLTVL.

V gene TRBV7-9 combines with J gene TRBJ2-1; D gene ambiguous. CDR3 length equals 13 residues. Germline lookup yields CDR1 SEHNR and CDR2 FQNEAQ (reference sequence). The V and J ends lost 1 base and 4 bases respectively, with 5 bases between them. The CDR3 sequence: CASSLDLYNEQFF. CDR3 bases: TGTGCCAGCAGCTTAGATCTTTACAATGAGCAGTTCTTC.

CDR3 residues: CASSSMGLASSTDTQYF. The CDR3 DNA follows: TGTGCCAGCAGCTCAATGGGACTAGCGTCTAGCACAGATACGCAGTATTTT. The chain joins TRBV21-1 to TRBJ2-3; TRBD2 is taken as the D call from the table, unchecked against the DNA. TRBV21-1 is flagged as a pseudogene. This CDR3 region has 17 residues.

The V and J genes are TRBV29-1 and TRBJ1-2; TRBD1 matches at 7 bases. V lost 5 bases to trimming and J lost 3 bases; unmatched junction nucleotides: 12. CDR1 is SQVTM and CDR2 is ANQGSEA in the germline V gene. The CDR3 is 15 amino acids. This CDR3 reads CSVQEQPGQHYGYTF. The CDR3 nucleotides read TGCAGCGTTCAGGAGCAGCCGGGACAGCACTATGGCTACACCTTC.

This clone was recorded a few times. The chain joins TRBV4-1 to TRBJ2-3, with no clear D. Trimming removed 2 bases at V and 2 bases at J, with 5 bases between. Germline lookup yields CDR1 MGHRA and CDR2 YSYEKL. The CDR3 runs 13 residues. CDR3 sequence reads: CASSQMTTDTQYF. DNA of the CDR3: TGCGCCAGCAGCCAAATGACCACAGATACGCAGTATTTT.

The chain recombines TRBV30 with TRBJ1-1, with no clear D. This CDR3 has 15 amino acids. With 5 bases removed from V and 4 bases from J, the gap between germline ends came to 20 bases. The germline V gene has CDR1 GTSNPN and CDR2 SVGIG (reference sequence). The CDR3 coding sequence is TGTGCCTGGGGCGGTTTGGGTTGGGGAGGCACTGAAGCTTTCTTT. Protein product: CAWGGLGWGGTEAFF.

The chain couples TRBV5-6 to TRBJ2-2; D possibly corresponds to TRBD2 (5 bases). The germline gives CDR1 SGHDT, CDR2 YYEEEE. This CDR3 is built from 16 residues. V was shortened by 0 bases and J by 4 bases, with 13 bases between the two germline ends. The CDR3 nucleotides are TGTGCCAGCAGCTTGGAGCGCTTCCGGGGCACCGGGGAGCTGTTTTTT. Its translation: CASSLERFRGTGELFF.

This chain uses TRBV18 with TRBJ1-1; D is undetermined. The germline CDR1 and CDR2 sequences are KGHSH and LQKENI. Trimming shortened V by 3 bases and J by 2 bases, and 10 bases separated the two germline ends. There are 14 residues in the CDR3. The CDR3 coding sequence is TGTGCCAGCTCACCGGCCGCAGAAAACACTGAAGCTTTCTTT. Its protein is CASSPAAENTEAFF. Complete variable domain (other parts from reference TRBV18 and TRBJ1-1): NAGVMQNPRHLVRRRGQEARLRCSPMKGHSHVYWYRQLPEEGLKFMVYLQKENIIDESGMPKERFSAEFPKEGPSILRIQQVVRGDSAAYFCASSPAAENTEAFFGQGTRLTVV.

This chain connects TRBV5-1 to TRBJ2-1; D not resolved. CDR1 and CDR2 from the germline V gene are SGHRS and YFSETQ. V lost 0 bases to trimming and J lost 3 bases, with 10 bases between them. The CDR3 extends over 15 amino acids. The CDR3 loop is CASSLVPTGYNEQFF. CDR3 DNA sequence: TGCGCCAGCAGCTTGGTTCCAACCGGCTACAATGAGCAGTTCTTC.